This record concerns one T cell receptor beta chain sequence. This sample was included in a study of blood T cell repertoires in COVID-19. The CDR3 loop spans 14 amino acids. The germline gives CDR1 LNHDA, CDR2 SQIVND (reference sequence). The V gene lost 10 bases and the J gene lost 0 bases, with 14 bases spanning the gap. As originally analysed: Amplification from reference gene primers served as the basis for estimated nucleated cell counts. Using immunoSEQ multiplex PCR, the repertoire was profiled, and TCRdb retains in-frame clones only, with some absent. V and J calls and clone size are those listed in that table; D and trimming were worked out from the DNA. The sample lists 55,000 to 75,000 clones; about four fifths were seen once.

The sample comprised peripheral blood. This clonotype was obtained from a man in his 60s with COVID-19, enrolled during active disease. The V gene is TRBV19, the J gene TRBJ2-3, with a weak D call TRBD1 (6 bases). The CDR3 spells CATHTGQSTDTQYF. Written as DNA, the CDR3 is TGTGCCACCCACACAGGACAGAGCACAGATACGCAGTATTTT.